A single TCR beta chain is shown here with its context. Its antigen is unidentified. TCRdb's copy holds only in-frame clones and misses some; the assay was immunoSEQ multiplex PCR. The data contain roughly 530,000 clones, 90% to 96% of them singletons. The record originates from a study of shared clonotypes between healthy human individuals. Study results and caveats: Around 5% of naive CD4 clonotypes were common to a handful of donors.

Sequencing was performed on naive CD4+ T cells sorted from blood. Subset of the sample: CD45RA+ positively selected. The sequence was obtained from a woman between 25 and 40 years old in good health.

CDR3 amino acids: CASSSGGASGANVLTF. As DNA, the CDR3 is TGTGCCAGCAGCTCCGGCGGGGCATCTGGGGCCAACGTCCTGACTTTC. This sequence joins TRBV5-4 and TRBJ2-6, with a possible D match to TRBD2 (6 bases). The CDR3 runs 16 residues. Germline-derived CDR1 and CDR2 are SGHNT and YYREEE (reference sequence). V lost 3 bases, J lost 1 base, and 11 bases lay in between.